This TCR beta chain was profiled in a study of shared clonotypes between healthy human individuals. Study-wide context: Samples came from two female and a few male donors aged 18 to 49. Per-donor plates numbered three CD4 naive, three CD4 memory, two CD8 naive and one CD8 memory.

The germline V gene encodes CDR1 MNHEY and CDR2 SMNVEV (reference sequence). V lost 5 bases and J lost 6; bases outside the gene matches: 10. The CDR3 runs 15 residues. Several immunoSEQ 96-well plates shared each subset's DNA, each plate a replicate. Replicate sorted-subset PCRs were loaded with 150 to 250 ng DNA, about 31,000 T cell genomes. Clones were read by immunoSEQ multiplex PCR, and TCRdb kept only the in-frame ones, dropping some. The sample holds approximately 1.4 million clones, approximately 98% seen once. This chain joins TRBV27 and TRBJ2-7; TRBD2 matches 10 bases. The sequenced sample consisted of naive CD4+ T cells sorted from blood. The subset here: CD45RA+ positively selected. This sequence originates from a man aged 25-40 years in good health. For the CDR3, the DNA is TGTGCCAGCAGTGCCCAACCGGGACTAGCGCTCGAGCAGTACTTC. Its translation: CASSAQPGLALEQYF.